This T cell receptor (beta chain) derives from a study of cytomegalovirus exposure and HLA in healthy donors. About the study: There were tens of millions of unique TCRs (from HLA-typed donors) in an early data release.

Trimming cost V 4 bases and J 4 bases, with 8 bases left between them. The V gene's germline CDR1 is SGHVS and CDR2 FNYEAQ. The CDR3 covers 12 residues. General study points: The study labeled around 160 TCR beta chains cytomegalovirus-associated. Rates of TCR association differed by HLA locus in a later analysis, with DRB1 highest and HLA-C lowest. Roughly uniform sequencing depth across donors was assumed, possibly incorrectly.

PCR was performed using 60 Vbeta and 13 Jbeta primers. The protocol was immunoSEQ multiplex PCR, while the TCRdb copy is restricted to in-frame clones and leaves out a portion. The sample has around 220,000 clones; over 65% are singletons. Concerning this clone itself: Its antigen remains unknown.

Material for sequencing was PBMCs. The chain recombines TRBV7-6 with TRBJ2-7, with no clear D. The TCR sequence derives from a man aged 40-50 years in good health and CMV-seronegative. The CDR3 DNA reads TGTGCCAGCAGCTCGAACGGGTACGAGCAGTACTTC. Protein product: CASSSNGYEQYF.